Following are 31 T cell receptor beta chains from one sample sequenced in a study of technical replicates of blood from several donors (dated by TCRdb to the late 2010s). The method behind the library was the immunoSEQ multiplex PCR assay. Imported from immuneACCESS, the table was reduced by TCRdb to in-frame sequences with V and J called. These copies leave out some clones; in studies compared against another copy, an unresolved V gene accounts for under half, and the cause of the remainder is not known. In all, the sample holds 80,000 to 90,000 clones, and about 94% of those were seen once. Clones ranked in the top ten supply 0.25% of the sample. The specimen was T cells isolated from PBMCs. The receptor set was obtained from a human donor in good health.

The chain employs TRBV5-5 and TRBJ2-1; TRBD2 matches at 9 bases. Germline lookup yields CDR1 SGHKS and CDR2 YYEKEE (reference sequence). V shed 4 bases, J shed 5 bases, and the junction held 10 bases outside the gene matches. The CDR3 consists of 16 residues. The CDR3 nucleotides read TGTGCCAGCAGCCCCCGAGGTGCGGGAGGGAACAATGAGCAGTTCTTC. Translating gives CASSPRGAGGNNEQFF.

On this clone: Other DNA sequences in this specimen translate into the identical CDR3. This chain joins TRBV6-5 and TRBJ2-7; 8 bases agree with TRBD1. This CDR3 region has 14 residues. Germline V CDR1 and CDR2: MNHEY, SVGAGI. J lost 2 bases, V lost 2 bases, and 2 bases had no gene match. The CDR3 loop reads CASSYGQGAYEQYF. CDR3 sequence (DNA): TGTGCCAGCAGTTACGGACAGGGCGCCTACGAGCAGTACTTC.

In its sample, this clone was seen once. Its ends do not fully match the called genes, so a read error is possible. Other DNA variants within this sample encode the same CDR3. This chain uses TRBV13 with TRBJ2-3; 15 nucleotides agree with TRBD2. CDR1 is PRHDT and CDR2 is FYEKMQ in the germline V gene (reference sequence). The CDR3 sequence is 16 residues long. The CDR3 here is CASSRLGLAGGDTQYF. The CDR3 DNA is TGTGCCAGCAGCCGACTAGGACTAGCGGGAGGGGATACGCAATATTTT. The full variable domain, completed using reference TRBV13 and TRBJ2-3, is AAGVIQSPRHLIKEKRETATLKCYPIPRHDTVYWYQQGPGQDPQFLISFYEKMQSDKGSIPDRFSAQQFSDYHSELNMSSLELGDSALYFCASSRLGLAGGDTQYFGPGTRLTVL.

CDR3 coding DNA: TGTGCCAGCAGGGACAGGACGGGACCCTACGAGCAGTACTTC. Translation gives CASRDRTGPYEQYF. J is TRBJ2-7 and V is TRBV28, with 7 positions matching TRBD1. The V segment lost 6 bases and the J segment 2 bases; nucleotides outside the gene matches: 7. This CDR3 spans 14 amino acids. Germline CDR1 MDHEN, CDR2 SYDVKM.

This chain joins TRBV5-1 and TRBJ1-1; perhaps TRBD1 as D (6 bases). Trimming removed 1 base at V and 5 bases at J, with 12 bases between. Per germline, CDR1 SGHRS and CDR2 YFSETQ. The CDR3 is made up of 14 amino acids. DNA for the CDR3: TGCGCCAGCAGCTTGAAGCCCGACAGGACTGAAGCTTTCTTT. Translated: CASSLKPDRTEAFF.

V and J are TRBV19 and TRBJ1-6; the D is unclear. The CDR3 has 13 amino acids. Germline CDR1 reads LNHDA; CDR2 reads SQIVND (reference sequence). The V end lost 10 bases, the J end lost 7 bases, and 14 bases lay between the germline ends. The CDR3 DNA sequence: TGTGCCACTAAAAAGGTGGAGAATTCACCCCTCCACTTT. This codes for CATKKVENSPLHF.

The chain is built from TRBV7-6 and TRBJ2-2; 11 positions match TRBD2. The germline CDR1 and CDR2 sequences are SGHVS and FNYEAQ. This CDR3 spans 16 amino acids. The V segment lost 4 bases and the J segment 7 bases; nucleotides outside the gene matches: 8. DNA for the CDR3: TGTGCCAGCAGCTCCTTTAGCGGGAGGGCAAGCGGGGAGCTGTTTTTT. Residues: CASSSFSGRASGELFF.

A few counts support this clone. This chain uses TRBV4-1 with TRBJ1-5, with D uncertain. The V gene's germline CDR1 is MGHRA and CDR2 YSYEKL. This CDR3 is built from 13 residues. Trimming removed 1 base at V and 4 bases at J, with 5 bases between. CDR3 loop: CASSQGENQPQHF. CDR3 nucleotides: TGCGCCAGCAGCCAAGGGGAGAATCAGCCCCAGCATTTT.

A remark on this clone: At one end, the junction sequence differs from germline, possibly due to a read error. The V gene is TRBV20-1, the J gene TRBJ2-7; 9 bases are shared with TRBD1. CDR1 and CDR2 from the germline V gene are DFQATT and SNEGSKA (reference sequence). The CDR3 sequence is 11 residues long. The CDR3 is CSATDRGSECF. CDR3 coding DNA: TGCAGTGCTACAGACAGGGGGTCAGAGTGCTTC.

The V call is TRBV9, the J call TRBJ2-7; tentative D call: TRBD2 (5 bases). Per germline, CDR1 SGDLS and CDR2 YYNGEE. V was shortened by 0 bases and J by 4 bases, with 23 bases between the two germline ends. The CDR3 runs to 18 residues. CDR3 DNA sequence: TGTGCCAGCAGCGTAGGGTCTAGCCGTCCAGATATGCTATACGAGCAGTACTTC. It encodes CASSVGSSRPDMLYEQYF.

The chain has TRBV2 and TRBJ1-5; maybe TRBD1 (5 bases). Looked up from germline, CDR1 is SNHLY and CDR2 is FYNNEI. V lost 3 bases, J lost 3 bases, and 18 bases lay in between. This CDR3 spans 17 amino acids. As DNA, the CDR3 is TGTGCCAGCAGTGATAGTTCAGGGTTGGTCGACAATCAGCCCCAGCATTTT. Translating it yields CASSDSSGLVDNQPQHF.

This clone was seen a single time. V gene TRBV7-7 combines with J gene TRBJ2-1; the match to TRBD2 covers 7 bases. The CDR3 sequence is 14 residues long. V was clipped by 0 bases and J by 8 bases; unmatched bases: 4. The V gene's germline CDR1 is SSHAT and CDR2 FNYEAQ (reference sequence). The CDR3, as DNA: TGTGCCAGCAGCTTAGCGGGAGGGCACCATGAGCAGTTCTTC. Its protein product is CASSLAGGHHEQFF.

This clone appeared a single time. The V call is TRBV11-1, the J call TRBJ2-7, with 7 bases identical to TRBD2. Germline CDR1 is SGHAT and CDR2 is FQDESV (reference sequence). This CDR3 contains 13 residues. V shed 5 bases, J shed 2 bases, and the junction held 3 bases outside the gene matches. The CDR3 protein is CASSPSGTYEQYF. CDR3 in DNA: TGTGCCAGCAGCCCCAGCGGGACCTACGAGCAGTACTTC.

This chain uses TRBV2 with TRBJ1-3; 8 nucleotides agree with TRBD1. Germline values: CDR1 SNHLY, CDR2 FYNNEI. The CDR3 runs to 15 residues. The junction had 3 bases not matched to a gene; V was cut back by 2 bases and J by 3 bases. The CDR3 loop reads CASSEQGAIGNTIYF. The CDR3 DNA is TGTGCCAGCAGTGAACAGGGGGCAATTGGAAACACCATATATTTT.

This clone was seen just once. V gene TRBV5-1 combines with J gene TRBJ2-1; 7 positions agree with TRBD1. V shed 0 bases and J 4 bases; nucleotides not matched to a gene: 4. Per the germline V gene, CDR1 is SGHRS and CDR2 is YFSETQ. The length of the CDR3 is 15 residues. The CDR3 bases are TGCGCCAGCAGCTTGGGGGGACAGAAGTACAATGAGCAGTTCTTC. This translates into CASSLGGQKYNEQFF.

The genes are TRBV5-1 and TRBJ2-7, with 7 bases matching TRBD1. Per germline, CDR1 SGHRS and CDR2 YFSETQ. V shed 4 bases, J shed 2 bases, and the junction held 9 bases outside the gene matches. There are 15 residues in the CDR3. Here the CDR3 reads CASSPGTDLTYEQYF. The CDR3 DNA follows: TGCGCCAGCAGCCCCGGGACAGACCTCACCTACGAGCAGTACTTC.

The CDR3 nucleotides are TGTGCCAGCAGCGGGTGGACAGATTCTTCCGGGGCTAATGAAAAACTGTTTTTT. Translating gives CASSGWTDSSGANEKLFF. The chain has TRBV7-8 and TRBJ1-4, with D possibly being TRBD1 (6 bases). The CDR3 consists of 18 residues. The germline V and J ends were trimmed by 5 bases and 3 bases, with 22 bases remaining between them. CDR1 and CDR2 (germline): SGHVS, FQNEAQ.

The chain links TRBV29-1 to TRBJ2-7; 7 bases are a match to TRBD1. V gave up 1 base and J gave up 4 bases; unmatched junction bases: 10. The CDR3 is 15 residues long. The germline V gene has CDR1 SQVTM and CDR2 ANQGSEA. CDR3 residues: CSVEVAGGRMYEQYF. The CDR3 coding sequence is TGCAGCGTTGAAGTAGCAGGGGGTCGTATGTACGAGCAGTACTTC.

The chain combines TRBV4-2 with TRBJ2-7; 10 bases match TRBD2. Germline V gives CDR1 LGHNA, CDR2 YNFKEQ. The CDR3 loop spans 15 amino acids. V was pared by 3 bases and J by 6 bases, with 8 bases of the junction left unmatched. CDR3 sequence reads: CASSHGLAEDGEQYF. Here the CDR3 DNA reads TGTGCCAGCAGCCACGGACTAGCGGAGGACGGCGAGCAGTACTTC.

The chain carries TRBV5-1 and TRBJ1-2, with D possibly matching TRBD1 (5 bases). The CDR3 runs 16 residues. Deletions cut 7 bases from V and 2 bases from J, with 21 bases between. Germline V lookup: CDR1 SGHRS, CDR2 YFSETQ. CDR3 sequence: CASRSERGALNYGYTF. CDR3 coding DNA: TGCGCCAGCCGATCCGAAAGGGGCGCACTAAACTATGGCTACACCTTC.

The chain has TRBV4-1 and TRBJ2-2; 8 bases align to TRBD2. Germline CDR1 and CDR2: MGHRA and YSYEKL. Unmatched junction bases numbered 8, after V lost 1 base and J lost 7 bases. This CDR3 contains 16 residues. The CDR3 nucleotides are TGCGCCAGCAGCCAAGCAAGCGGGAGCGGCGGCGGGGAGCTGTTTTTT. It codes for CASSQASGSGGGELFF.

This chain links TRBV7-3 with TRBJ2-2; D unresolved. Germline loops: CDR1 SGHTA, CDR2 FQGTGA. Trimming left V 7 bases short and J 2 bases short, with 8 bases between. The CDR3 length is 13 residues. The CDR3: CASTTVNTGELFF. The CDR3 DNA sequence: TGTGCCAGCACTACAGTTAACACCGGGGAGCTGTTTTTT.

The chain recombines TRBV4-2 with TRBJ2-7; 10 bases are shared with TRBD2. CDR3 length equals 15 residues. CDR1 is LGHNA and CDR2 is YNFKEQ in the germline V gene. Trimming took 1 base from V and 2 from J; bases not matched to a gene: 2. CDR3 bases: TGTGCCAGCAGCCAAGGGACTAGCGGTACCTACGAGCAGTACTTC. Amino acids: CASSQGTSGTYEQYF.

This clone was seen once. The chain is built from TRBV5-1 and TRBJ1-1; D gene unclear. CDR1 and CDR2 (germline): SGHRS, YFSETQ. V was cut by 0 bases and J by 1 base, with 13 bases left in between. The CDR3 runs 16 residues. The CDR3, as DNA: TGCGCCAGCAGCTTGGCCTTGAGGGTCGGGAACACTGAAGCTTTCTTT. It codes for CASSLALRVGNTEAFF.

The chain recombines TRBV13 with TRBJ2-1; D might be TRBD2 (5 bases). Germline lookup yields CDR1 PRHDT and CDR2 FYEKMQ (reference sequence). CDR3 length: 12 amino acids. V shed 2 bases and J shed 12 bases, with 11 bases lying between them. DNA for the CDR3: TGTGCCAGCAGCTTACACCGGGCGGGGCAGTTCTTC. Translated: CASSLHRAGQFF. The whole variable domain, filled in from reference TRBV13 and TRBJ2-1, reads AAGVIQSPRHLIKEKRETATLKCYPIPRHDTVYWYQQGPGQDPQFLISFYEKMQSDKGSIPDRFSAQQFSDYHSELNMSSLELGDSALYFCASSLHRAGQFFGPGTRLTVL.

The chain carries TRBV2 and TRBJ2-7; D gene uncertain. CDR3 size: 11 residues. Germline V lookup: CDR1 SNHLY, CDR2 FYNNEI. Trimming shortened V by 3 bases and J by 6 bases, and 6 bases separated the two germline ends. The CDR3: CASSDWAEQYF. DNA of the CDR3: TGTGCCAGCAGTGACTGGGCCGAGCAGTACTTC.

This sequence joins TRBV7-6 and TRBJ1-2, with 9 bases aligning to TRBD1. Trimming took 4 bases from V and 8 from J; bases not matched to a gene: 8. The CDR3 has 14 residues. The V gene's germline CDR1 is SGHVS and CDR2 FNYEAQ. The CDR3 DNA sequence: TGTGCCAGCAGCTGGGGGGACAGGGAAGGGGGCTACACCTTC. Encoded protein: CASSWGDREGGYTF. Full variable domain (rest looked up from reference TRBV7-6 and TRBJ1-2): GAGVSQSPRYKVTKRGQDVALRCDPISGHVSLYWYRQALGQGPEFLTYFNYEAQQDKSGLPNDRFSAERPEGSISTLTIQRTEQRDSAMYRCASSWGDREGGYTFGSGTRLTVV.

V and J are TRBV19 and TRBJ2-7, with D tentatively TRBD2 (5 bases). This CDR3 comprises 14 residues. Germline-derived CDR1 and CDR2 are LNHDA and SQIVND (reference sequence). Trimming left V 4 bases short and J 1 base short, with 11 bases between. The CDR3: CASSTTSGSYEQYF. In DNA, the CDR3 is TGTGCCAGTAGTACCACAAGCGGTTCCTACGAGCAGTACTTC. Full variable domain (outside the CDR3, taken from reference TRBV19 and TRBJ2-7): DGGITQSPKYLFRKEGQNVTLSCEQNLNHDAMYWYRQDPGQGLRLIYYSQIVNDFQKGDIAEGYSVSREKKESFPLTVTSAQKNPTAFYLCASSTTSGSYEQYFGPGTRLTVT.

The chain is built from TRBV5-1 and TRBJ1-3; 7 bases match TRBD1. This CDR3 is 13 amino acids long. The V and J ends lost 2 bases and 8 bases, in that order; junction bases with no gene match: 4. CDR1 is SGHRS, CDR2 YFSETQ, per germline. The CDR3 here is CASSLQGWDTIYF. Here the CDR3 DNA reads TGCGCCAGCAGCTTACAGGGGTGGGACACCATATATTTT.

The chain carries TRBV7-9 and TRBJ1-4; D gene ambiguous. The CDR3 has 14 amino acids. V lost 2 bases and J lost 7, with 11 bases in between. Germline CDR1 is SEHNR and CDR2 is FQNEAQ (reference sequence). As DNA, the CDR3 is TGTGCCAGCAGCTTAAGGAGGGAGGGTGAAAAACTGTTTTTT. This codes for CASSLRREGEKLFF.

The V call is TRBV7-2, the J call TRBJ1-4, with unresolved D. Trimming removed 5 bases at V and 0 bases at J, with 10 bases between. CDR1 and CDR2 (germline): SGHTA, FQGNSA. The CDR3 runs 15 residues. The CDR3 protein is CASSPHRTTNEKLFF. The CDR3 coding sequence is TGTGCCAGCAGCCCCCACAGAACAACTAATGAAAAACTGTTTTTT.